The next 21 T cell receptor beta chains were all read from a single sample in a study of shared clonotypes between healthy human individuals (dated by TCRdb to the early 2020s). Library generation was performed with the immunoSEQ multiplex PCR assay. This is the immuneACCESS table as TCRdb keeps it, with only in-frame sequences that have V and J called. A part of the clones is gone; compared with another copy, unresolved V genes explain less than half, and the rest is unexplained. A total of hundreds of thousands of clones appear in this sample, 95% to 98% of them only once. Around 0.06% of the sample lies in the top ten. Sequenced material: naive CD4+ T cells sorted from blood. This sample's cell subset or site label indicates: CD45RA+ positively selected. The receptor set was obtained from a woman in her 30s in good health.

This clone was recorded once. The chain recombines TRBV6-5 with TRBJ1-3, with D unresolved. Trimming left V 6 bases short and J 3 bases short, with 12 bases between. The CDR3 loop spans 14 amino acids. The V gene's germline CDR1 is MNHEY and CDR2 SVGAGI. The CDR3 spells CASRPAGSGNTIYF. The DNA of the CDR3 is TGTGCCAGCAGGCCGGCAGGAAGTGGAAACACCATATATTTT.

The chain uses TRBV28 and TRBJ2-7; tentatively, D is TRBD1 (7 bases). Germline V gene sequence: CDR1 MDHEN, CDR2 SYDVKM. V was pared by 5 bases and J by 2 bases, with 13 bases between. This CDR3 has 14 residues. The CDR3: CASSDPRGAYEQYF. DNA for the CDR3: TGTGCCAGCAGTGATCCCAGGGGGGCCTACGAGCAGTACTTC.

The V gene is TRBV30, the J gene TRBJ1-1; 7 bases are a match to TRBD1. This CDR3 is built from 13 residues. Germline V gene sequence: CDR1 GTSNPN, CDR2 SVGIG (reference sequence). V shed 8 bases and J 5 bases; nucleotides not matched to a gene: 11. The CDR3 DNA follows: TGTGCCGGGGACCACAGGGGTGGGACTGAAGCTTTCTTT. Its protein is CAGDHRGGTEAFF.

The chain combines TRBV28 with TRBJ1-2, with D maybe TRBD1 (5 bases). The V gene lost 6 bases and the J gene lost 3 bases, with 14 bases spanning the gap. Germline CDR1 is MDHEN and CDR2 is SYDVKM. This CDR3 region has 14 residues. The CDR3 nucleotides read TGTGCCAGCAGCGCCCCAGGAGGGGACTATGGCTACACCTTC. Its translation is CASSAPGGDYGYTF.

V and J are TRBV28 and TRBJ2-7, with D possibly matching TRBD2 (5 bases). In germline, CDR1 is MDHEN, CDR2 SYDVKM. This CDR3 contains 15 residues. Between the trimmed V and J ends, which lost 7 bases and 0 bases, there was a span of 16 bases. This CDR3 is CASTPGIFFSYEQYF. DNA for the CDR3: TGTGCCAGCACGCCGGGAATTTTTTTCTCCTACGAGCAGTACTTC.

CDR3 coding DNA: TGTGCCAGCAGCTTAAATGCCGGGACTCCTGGAAACACCATATATTTT. Its translation is CASSLNAGTPGNTIYF. The V gene is TRBV7-9, the J gene TRBJ1-3; D may be TRBD1 (5 bases). The CDR3 consists of 16 residues. Trimming took 2 bases from V and 2 from J, leaving 13 bases between them. CDR1 is SEHNR, CDR2 FQNEAQ, per germline (reference sequence).

In this sample, this clone turned up once. The CDR3 DNA sequence: TGTGCCAGCACAAGGTCCGGAGGGCTTAATGAAAAACTGTTTTTT. Amino acids: CASTRSGGLNEKLFF. V usage is TRBV28 and J usage is TRBJ1-4; D is ambiguous. This CDR3 is built from 15 residues. Trimming stripped 7 bases from V and 4 bases from J, with 16 bases between. Per germline, CDR1 MDHEN and CDR2 SYDVKM.

The chain recombines TRBV28 with TRBJ1-4; TRBD1 agrees at 8 bases. Germline CDR1 is MDHEN and CDR2 is SYDVKM. This CDR3 is 17 amino acids long. The V gene end was trimmed by 2 bases and the J gene end by 8 bases; junction bases not matched to a gene: 13. CDR3 in DNA: TGTGCCAGCAGTTTAGATCAGAGTGGACAGGGATACGAAAAACTGTTTTTT. This gives the protein CASSLDQSGQGYEKLFF.

The chain has TRBV28 and TRBJ1-5, with TRBD1 matching over 7 bases. CDR1 is MDHEN and CDR2 is SYDVKM in the germline V gene. The CDR3 loop spans 15 amino acids. J was trimmed by 3 bases and V by 2 bases; bases with no gene match: 4. The CDR3 reads CASSLGGGLNQPQHF. For the CDR3, the DNA is TGTGCCAGCAGTTTAGGAGGGGGCCTCAATCAGCCCCAGCATTTT. The entire variable domain, with the rest obtained from reference TRBV28 and TRBJ1-5, is as follows: DVKVTQSSRYLVKRTGEKVFLECVQDMDHENMFWYRQDPGLGLRLIYFSYDVKMKEKGDIPEGYSVSREKKERFSLILESASTNQTSMYLCASSLGGGLNQPQHFGDGTRLSIL.

The V and J genes are TRBV7-3 and TRBJ2-7; no clear D. The CDR3 has 13 amino acids. The germline gives CDR1 SGHTA, CDR2 FQGTGA. The V and J ends lost 4 bases and 5 bases respectively, with 12 bases between them. The CDR3 region is CASSSGRADEQYF. CDR3 sequence (DNA): TGTGCCAGCAGCTCCGGACGGGCGGACGAGCAGTACTTC.

The V call is TRBV5-1, the J call TRBJ2-5; no reliable D call. This CDR3 contains 16 residues. Germline V CDR1 and CDR2: SGHRS, YFSETQ. The V end lost 1 base, the J end lost 1 base, and 14 bases lay between the germline ends. The CDR3 DNA is TGCGCCAGCAGCTTGCCATATCGCGGAGCCCAAGAGACCCAGTACTTC. Translation: CASSLPYRGAQETQYF. The variable domain in full, completed from reference TRBV5-1 and TRBJ2-5, reads KAGVTQTPRYLIKTRGQQVTLSCSPISGHRSVSWYQQTPGQGLQFLFEYFSETQRNKGNFPGRFSGRQFSNSRSEMNVSTLELGDSALYLCASSLPYRGAQETQYFGPGTRLLVL.

This chain links TRBV5-1 with TRBJ2-7, with TRBD2 matching 12 bases. V shed 7 bases and J 5 bases; nucleotides not matched to a gene: 4. Germline CDR1 is SGHRS and CDR2 is YFSETQ. The CDR3 is 13 residues long. The CDR3 sequence is CASGLAGIHEQYF. The CDR3 DNA reads TGCGCCAGCGGACTAGCGGGAATCCACGAGCAGTACTTC.

The chain combines TRBV7-2 with TRBJ2-3, with TRBD2 matching over 8 bases. V gave up 0 bases and J gave up 2 bases; unmatched junction bases: 4. The CDR3 runs to 16 residues. Germline values: CDR1 SGHTA, CDR2 FQGNSA. For the CDR3, the DNA is TGTGCCAGCAGCTTAGCCAGCGGGAGTATCACAGATACGCAGTATTTT. It specifies CASSLASGSITDTQYF.

J is TRBJ1-3 and V is TRBV19; D gene unclear. This CDR3 comprises 14 residues. In germline, CDR1 is LNHDA, CDR2 SQIVND (reference sequence). The germline V and J ends were trimmed by 5 bases and 0 bases, with 8 bases remaining between them. DNA for the CDR3: TGTGCCAGTAGTGAGAGATTCTCTGGAAACACCATATATTTT. This encodes CASSERFSGNTIYF.

This chain links TRBV2 with TRBJ2-5; D is uncertain. The CDR3 runs 12 residues. V lost 6 bases and J lost 5, with 10 bases in between. Per the germline V gene, CDR1 is SNHLY and CDR2 is FYNNEI. CDR3 loop: CASRPFGETQYF. DNA for the CDR3: TGTGCCAGCAGGCCCTTCGGGGAGACCCAGTACTTC.

The chain joins TRBV6-9 to TRBJ2-7; no clear D gene. Trimming removed 3 bases from V and 7 bases from J, with 16 bases in between. This CDR3 has 14 amino acids. The V gene's germline CDR1 is MNHGY and CDR2 SVAAGI. As DNA, the CDR3 is TGTGCCAGCAGTTACGACTCTTCGATGCGGGAGCAGTACTTC. Translating it yields CASSYDSSMREQYF.

The rearrangement joins TRBV4-1 to TRBJ2-5; TRBD2 is a possible D gene (5 bases). The V and J ends lost 4 bases and 2 bases respectively, with 14 bases between them. The germline V gene encodes CDR1 MGHRA and CDR2 YSYEKL. The CDR3 spans 15 residues. This CDR3 reads CASSRSLSGQETQYF. CDR3 sequence (DNA): TGCGCCAGCAGCCGAAGCCTCAGCGGACAAGAGACCCAGTACTTC.

With respect to this clone: Other DNA sequences within the sample encode an identical CDR3. The chain couples TRBV6-5 to TRBJ2-2; maybe TRBD1 (6 bases). The V gene lost 5 bases and the J gene lost 1 base, with 11 bases spanning the gap. The CDR3 extends over 15 amino acids. Germline lookup yields CDR1 MNHEY and CDR2 SVGAGI. CDR3 in amino acids: CASSPDRRNTGELFF. The CDR3 DNA sequence: TGTGCCAGCAGTCCTGACAGGAGGAACACCGGGGAGCTGTTTTTT.

The rearrangement links TRBV28 to TRBJ2-7; the D gene could be TRBD1 or TRBD2 (5 bases each). CDR1 and CDR2 (germline): MDHEN, SYDVKM. V lost 7 bases and J 4 bases, leaving 11 bases between the germline ends. This CDR3 is built from 12 residues. The CDR3 loop reads CASMGVAYEQYF. The DNA of the CDR3 is TGTGCCAGCATGGGGGTGGCGTACGAGCAGTACTTC.

The chain joins TRBV5-4 to TRBJ2-5, with 8 bases fitting TRBD1. Germline loops: CDR1 SGHNT, CDR2 YYREEE (reference sequence). V was clipped by 6 bases and J by 5 bases; unmatched bases: 18. This CDR3 is built from 17 residues. This chain's CDR3 is CASTETGVAVAPETQYF. The CDR3 nucleotides are TGTGCCAGCACGGAGACAGGGGTTGCGGTCGCCCCCGAGACCCAGTACTTC.

The chain is built from TRBV27 and TRBJ2-4; 15 nucleotides match TRBD2. Germline lookup yields CDR1 MNHEY and CDR2 SMNVEV (reference sequence). The CDR3 is 15 residues long. V shed 8 bases, J shed 9 bases, and the junction held 8 bases outside the gene matches. As DNA, the CDR3 is TGTGCCAGCTGGGGACTAGCGGGAGGTCACGGCATTCAGTACTTC. Translating gives CASWGLAGGHGIQYF.